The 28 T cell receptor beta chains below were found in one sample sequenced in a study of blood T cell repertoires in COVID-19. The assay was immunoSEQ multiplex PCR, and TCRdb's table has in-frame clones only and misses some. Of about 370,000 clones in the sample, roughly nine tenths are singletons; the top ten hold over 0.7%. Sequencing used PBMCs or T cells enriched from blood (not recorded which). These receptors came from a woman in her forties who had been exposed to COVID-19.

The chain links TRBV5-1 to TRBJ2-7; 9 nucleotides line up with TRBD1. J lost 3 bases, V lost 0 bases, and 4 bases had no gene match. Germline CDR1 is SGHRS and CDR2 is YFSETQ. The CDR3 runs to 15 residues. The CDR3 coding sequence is TGCGCCAGCAGCTTGGATGGGACAGGGCACTACGAGCAGTACTTC. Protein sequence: CASSLDGTGHYEQYF.

The DNA for the CDR3 is TGTGCCAGCAGTGCCAGGACAGGAAATCAGCCCCAGCATTTT. The encoded protein is CASSARTGNQPQHF. The chain has TRBV2 and TRBJ1-5; 7 positions match TRBD1. V trimming: 4 bases; J trimming: 4 bases; junction bases outside the gene matches: 4. Germline V CDR1 and CDR2: SNHLY, FYNNEI. The CDR3 covers 14 residues.

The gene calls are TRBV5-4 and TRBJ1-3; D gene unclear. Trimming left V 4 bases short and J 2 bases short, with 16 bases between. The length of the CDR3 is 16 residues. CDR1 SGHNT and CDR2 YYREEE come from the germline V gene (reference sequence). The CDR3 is CASSQRATGAGNTIYF. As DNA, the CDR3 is TGTGCCAGCAGCCAGCGGGCGACTGGGGCTGGAAACACCATATATTTT.

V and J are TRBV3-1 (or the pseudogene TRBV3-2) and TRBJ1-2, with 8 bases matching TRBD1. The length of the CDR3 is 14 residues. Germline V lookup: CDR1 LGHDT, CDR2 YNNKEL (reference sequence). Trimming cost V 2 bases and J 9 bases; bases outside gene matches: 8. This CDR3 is CASSQLQGAGSYTF. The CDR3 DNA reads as TGTGCCAGCAGCCAATTGCAGGGGGCTGGAAGCTACACCTTC.

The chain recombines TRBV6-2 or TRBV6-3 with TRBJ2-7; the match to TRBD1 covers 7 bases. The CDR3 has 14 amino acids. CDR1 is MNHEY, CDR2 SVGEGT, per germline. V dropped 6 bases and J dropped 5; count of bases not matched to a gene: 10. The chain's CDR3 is CASSPSIRGNEQYF. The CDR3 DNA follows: TGTGCCAGCAGCCCATCTATCAGGGGGAACGAGCAGTACTTC.

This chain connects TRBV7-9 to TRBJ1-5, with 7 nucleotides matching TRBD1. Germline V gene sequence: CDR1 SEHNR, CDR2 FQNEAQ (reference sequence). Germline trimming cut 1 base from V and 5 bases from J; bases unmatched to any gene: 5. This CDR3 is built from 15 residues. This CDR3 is CASSLGDSGYQPQHF. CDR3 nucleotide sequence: TGTGCCAGCAGCTTAGGGGACAGCGGCTATCAGCCCCAGCATTTT.

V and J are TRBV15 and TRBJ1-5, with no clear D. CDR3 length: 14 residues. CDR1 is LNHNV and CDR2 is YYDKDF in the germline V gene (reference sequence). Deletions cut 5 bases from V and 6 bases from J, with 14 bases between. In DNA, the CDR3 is TGTGCCACCAGCGGAATAGCTGGCGGTCAGCCCCAGCATTTT. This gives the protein CATSGIAGGQPQHF.

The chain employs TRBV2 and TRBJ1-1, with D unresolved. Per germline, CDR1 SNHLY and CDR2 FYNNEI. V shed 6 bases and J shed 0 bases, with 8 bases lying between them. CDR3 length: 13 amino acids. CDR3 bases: TGTGCCAGCAGACGGGATCTGAACACTGAAGCTTTCTTT. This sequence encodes CASRRDLNTEAFF.

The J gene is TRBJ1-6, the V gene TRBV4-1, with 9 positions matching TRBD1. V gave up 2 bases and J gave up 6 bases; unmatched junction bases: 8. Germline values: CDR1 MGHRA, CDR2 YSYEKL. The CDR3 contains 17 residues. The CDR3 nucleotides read TGCGCCAGCAGCCAACGCACAGGGGGCCCCTCTAATTCACCCCTCCACTTT. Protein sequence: CASSQRTGGPSNSPLHF.

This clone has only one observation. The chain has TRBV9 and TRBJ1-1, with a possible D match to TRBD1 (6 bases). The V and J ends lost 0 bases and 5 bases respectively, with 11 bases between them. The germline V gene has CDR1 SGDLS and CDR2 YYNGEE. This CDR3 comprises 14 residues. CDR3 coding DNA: TGTGCCAGCAGCGTAGATTGGGGGCTGACTGAAGCTTTCTTT. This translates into CASSVDWGLTEAFF.

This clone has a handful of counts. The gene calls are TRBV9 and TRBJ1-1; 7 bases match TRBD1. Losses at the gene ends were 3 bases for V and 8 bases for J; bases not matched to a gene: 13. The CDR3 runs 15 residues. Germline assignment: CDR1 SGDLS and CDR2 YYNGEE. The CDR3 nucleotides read TGTGCCAGCAGCGGGGGGACAGCTTGGAAGGGCGAAGCTTTCTTT. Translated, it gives CASSGGTAWKGEAFF.

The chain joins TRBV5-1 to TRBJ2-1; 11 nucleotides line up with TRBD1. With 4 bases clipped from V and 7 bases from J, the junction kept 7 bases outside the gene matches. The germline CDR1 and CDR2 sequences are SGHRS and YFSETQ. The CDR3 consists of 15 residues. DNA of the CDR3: TGCGCCAGCAGCACCGGGGACAGGGGGTCGAATGAGCAGTTCTTC. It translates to CASSTGDRGSNEQFF. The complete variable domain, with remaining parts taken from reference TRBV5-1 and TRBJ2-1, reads KAGVTQTPRYLIKTRGQQVTLSCSPISGHRSVSWYQQTPGQGLQFLFEYFSETQRNKGNFPGRFSGRQFSNSRSEMNVSTLELGDSALYLCASSTGDRGSNEQFFGPGTRLTVL.

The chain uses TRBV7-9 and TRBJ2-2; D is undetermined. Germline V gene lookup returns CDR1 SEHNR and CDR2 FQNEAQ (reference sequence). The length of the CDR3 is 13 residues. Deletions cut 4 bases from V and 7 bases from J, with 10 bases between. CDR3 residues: CASSYTRFGELFF. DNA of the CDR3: TGTGCCAGCAGCTATACCCGGTTCGGGGAGCTGTTTTTT. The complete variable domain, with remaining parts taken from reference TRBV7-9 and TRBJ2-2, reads DTGVSQNPRHKITKRGQNVTFRCDPISEHNRLYWYRQTLGQGPEFLTYFQNEAQLEKSRLLSDRFSAERPKGSFSTLEIQRTEQGDSAMYLCASSYTRFGELFFGEGSRLTVL.

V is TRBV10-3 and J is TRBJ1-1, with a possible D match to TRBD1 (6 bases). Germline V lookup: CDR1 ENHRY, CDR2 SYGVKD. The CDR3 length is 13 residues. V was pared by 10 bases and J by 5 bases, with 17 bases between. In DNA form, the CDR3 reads TGTGCCACGTCACAGGGAATAGGGACTGAAGCTTTCTTT. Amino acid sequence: CATSQGIGTEAFF.

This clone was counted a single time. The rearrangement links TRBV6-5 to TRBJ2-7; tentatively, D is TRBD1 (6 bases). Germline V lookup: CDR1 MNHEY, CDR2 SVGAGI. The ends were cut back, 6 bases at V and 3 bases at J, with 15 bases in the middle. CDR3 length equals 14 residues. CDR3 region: CASRGAEGVYEQYF. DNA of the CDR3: TGTGCCAGCAGGGGGGCCGAGGGCGTCTACGAGCAGTACTTC.

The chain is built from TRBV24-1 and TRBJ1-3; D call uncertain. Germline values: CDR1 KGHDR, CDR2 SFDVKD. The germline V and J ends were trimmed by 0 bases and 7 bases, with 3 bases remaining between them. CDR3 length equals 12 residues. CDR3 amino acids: CATSDLQNTIYF. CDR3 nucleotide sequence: TGTGCCACCAGTGATTTGCAGAACACCATATATTTT.

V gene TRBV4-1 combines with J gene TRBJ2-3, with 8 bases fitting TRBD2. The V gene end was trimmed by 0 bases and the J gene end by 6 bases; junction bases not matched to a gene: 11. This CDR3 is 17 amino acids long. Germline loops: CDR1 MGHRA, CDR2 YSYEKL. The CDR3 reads CASSQEGTSGNRDTQYF. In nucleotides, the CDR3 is TGCGCCAGCAGCCAAGAAGGCACTAGCGGTAACCGGGATACGCAGTATTTT.

CDR3 DNA sequence: TGTGCCAGCTCCCCGCGGCCCACAGATACGCAGTATTTT. Protein sequence: CASSPRPTDTQYF. The J gene is TRBJ2-3, the V gene TRBV6-5; D not certain. Germline CDR1 and CDR2: MNHEY and SVGAGI. Trimming removed 8 bases from V and 2 bases from J, with 11 bases in between. The CDR3 contains 13 residues.

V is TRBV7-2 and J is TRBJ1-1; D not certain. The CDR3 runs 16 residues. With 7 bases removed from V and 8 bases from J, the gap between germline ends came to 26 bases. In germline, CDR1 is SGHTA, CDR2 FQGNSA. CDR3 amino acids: CASTQREDPFRLEAFF. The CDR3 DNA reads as TGTGCCAGCACACAAAGGGAGGACCCGTTTCGGCTCGAAGCTTTCTTT.

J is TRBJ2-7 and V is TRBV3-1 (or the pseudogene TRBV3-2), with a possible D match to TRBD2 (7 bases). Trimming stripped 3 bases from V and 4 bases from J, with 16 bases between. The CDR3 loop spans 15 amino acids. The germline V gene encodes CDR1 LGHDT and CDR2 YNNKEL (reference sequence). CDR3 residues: CASSHGGGHLYEQYF. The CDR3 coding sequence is TGTGCCAGCAGCCACGGCGGGGGACACCTATACGAGCAGTACTTC.

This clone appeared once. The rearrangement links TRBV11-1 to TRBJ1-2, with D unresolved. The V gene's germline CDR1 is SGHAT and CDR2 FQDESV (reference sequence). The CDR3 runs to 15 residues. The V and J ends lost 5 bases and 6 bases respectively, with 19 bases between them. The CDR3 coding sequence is TGTGCCAGCAGCCTAGGTTTTTCGGGGTCAGATGGCTACACCTTC. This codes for CASSLGFSGSDGYTF.

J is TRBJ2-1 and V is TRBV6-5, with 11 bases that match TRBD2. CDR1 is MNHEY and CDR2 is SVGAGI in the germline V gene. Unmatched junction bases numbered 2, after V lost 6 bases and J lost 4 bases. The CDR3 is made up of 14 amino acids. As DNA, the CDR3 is TGTGCCAGCAGATCTAGCGGGGGGTACAATGAGCAGTTCTTC. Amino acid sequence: CASRSSGGYNEQFF.

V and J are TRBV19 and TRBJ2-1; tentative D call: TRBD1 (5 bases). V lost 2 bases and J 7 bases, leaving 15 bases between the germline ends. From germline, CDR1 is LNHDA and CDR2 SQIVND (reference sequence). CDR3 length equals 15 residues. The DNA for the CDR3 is TGTGCCAGTAGTATAAGTAGGGGCTTGGGGAATGAGCAGTTCTTC. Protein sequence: CASSISRGLGNEQFF.

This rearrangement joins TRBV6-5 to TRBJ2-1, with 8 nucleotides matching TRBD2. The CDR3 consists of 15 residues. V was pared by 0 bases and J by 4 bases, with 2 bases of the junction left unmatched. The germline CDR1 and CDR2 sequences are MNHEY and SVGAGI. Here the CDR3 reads CASSYSTSAYNEQFF. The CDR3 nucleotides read TGTGCCAGCAGTTACTCGACTAGCGCTTACAATGAGCAGTTCTTC.

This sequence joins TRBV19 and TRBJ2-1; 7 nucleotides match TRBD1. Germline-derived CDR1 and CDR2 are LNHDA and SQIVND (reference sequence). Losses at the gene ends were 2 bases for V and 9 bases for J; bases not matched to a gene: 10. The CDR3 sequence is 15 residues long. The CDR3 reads CASSIPGQIDIEQFF. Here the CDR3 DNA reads TGTGCCAGTAGTATACCGGGACAGATAGACATTGAGCAGTTCTTC.

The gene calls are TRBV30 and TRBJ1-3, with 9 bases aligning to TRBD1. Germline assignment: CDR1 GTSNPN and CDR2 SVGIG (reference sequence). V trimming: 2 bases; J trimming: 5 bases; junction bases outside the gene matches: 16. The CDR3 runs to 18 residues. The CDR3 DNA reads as TGTGCCTGGAGTTCGCGAAAGAAGGGACAGGGTTTTAGAAACACCATATATTTT. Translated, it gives CAWSSRKKGQGFRNTIYF.

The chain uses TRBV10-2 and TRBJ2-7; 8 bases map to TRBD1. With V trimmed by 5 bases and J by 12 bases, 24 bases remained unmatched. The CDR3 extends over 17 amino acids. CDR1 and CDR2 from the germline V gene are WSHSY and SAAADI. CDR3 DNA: TGCGCCAGCAGTAACGGCGGATTCGCTCCAGGGGGCCGCTCGCGGTACTTC. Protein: CASSNGGFAPGGRSRYF.

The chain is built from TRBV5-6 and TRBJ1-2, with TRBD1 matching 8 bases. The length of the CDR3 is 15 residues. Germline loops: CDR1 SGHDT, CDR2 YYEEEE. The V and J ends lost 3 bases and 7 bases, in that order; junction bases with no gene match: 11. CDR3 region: CASSSVGQGLSGYTF. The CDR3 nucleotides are TGTGCCAGCAGCTCCGTAGGACAGGGTTTGTCTGGCTACACCTTC.